The rows below give T cell receptor beta chains drawn from one sample of a study of shared clonotypes between healthy human individuals. The protocol was immunoSEQ multiplex PCR, while the TCRdb copy is restricted to in-frame clones and leaves out a portion. Of about 530,000 clones listed, 90% to 97% are singletons. Sequences were obtained from naive CD4+ T cells sorted from blood. The receptor source for this set is a woman in her 30s in good health. The CDR3 runs from the conserved cysteine through the conserved F or W. The D gene is left open where the match is weak.

CDR3 protein	CDR3 DNA	V gene	D gene	J gene
CASSDTSGRSFYEQYF	TGTGCCAGCAGTGACACTAGCGGGAGATCATTCTACGAGCAGTACTTC	TRBV6-1	TRBD2	TRBJ2-7
CASSPSPTSGLYNEQFF	TGTGCCAGCAGTCCATCTCCGACTAGCGGTTTGTACAATGAGCAGTTCTTC	TRBV27	TRBD2	TRBJ2-1
CASSFRAGAGDGANYGYTF	TGTGCCAGCAGTTTCCGCGCCGGCGCGGGGGACGGTGCTAACTATGGCTACACCTTC	TRBV28	NA	TRBJ1-2
CAWDRDSPYSPLHF	TGTGCCTGGGACCGGGACAGTCCCTATTCACCCCTCCACTTT	TRBV30	TRBD1	TRBJ1-6
CASSRTGLAGPTDTQYF	TGCGCCAGCAGCCGGACGGGACTAGCGGGACCCACAGATACGCAGTATTTT	TRBV5-1	TRBD2	TRBJ2-3
CASSAQMNTEAFF	TGTGCCAGCAGTGCTCAGATGAACACTGAAGCTTTCTTT	TRBV9	NA	TRBJ1-1
CASSGATSSYNEQFF	TGTGCCAGCAGCGGAGCCACGAGCTCCTACAATGAGCAGTTCTTC	TRBV9	NA	TRBJ2-1
CASSEPRYRDAEAFF	TGCGCCAGCAGTGAGCCCCGATACAGGGACGCTGAAGCTTTCTTT	TRBV10-2	NA	TRBJ1-1
CASSRTGFGSPLHF	TGTGCCAGCAGCAGAACAGGGTTTGGTTCACCCCTCCACTTT	TRBV21-1	NA	TRBJ1-6
CASSPSGTAKRTYEQYF	TGTGCCAGCTCACCCTCTGGGACAGCAAAACGAACCTACGAGCAGTACTTC	TRBV18	TRBD1	TRBJ2-7
CASTPRRSLLGGYTF	TGTGCCAGTACTCCTCGGAGGAGCCTTCTTGGTGGCTACACCTTC	TRBV19	NA	TRBJ1-2
CASSVRRLAGGPGETQYF	TGTGCCAGCAGCGTAAGACGACTAGCGGGAGGGCCGGGAGAGACCCAGTACTTC	TRBV7-2	TRBD2	TRBJ2-5
CASSFPQASNEQFF	TGCGCCAGCAGCTTCCCACAGGCCTCCAATGAGCAGTTCTTC	TRBV5-1	NA	TRBJ2-1
CASSFPGGETQYF	TGCGCCAGCAGCTTCCCAGGGGGGGAGACCCAGTACTTC	TRBV5-1	NA	TRBJ2-5
CASSLVSDLANVLTF	TGTGCCAGCAGCTTGGTCTCAGACCTGGCCAACGTCCTGACTTTC	TRBV5-4	NA	TRBJ2-6
CSVASGKGETQYF	TGCAGCGTTGCTAGCGGGAAGGGAGAGACCCAGTACTTC	TRBV29-1	TRBD2	TRBJ2-5
CASIGGSNQPQHF	TGTGCCAGTATTGGGGGTAGCAATCAGCCCCAGCATTTT	TRBV19	NA	TRBJ1-5
CASRPSRREQYF	TGTGCCAGCAGACCCTCCAGGAGGGAGCAGTACTTC	TRBV2	NA	TRBJ2-7
CASSEYYPEGGYGYTF	TGTGCCAGCAGTGAATATTACCCCGAGGGTGGCTATGGCTACACCTTC	TRBV25-1	NA	TRBJ1-2
CASSRSGNEQFF	TGTGCCAGCAGTAGGAGCGGCAATGAGCAGTTCTTC	TRBV2	NA	TRBJ2-1
CASSLAQGLAGHTGHNEQFF	TGCGCCAGCAGCTTGGCCCAGGGACTAGCGGGTCATACAGGTCACAATGAGCAGTTCTTC	TRBV5-1	TRBD2	TRBJ2-1
CASSPGGGRINEQFF	TGTGCCAGCAGCCCAGGAGGCGGGAGAATCAATGAGCAGTTCTTC	TRBV6-5	TRBD2	TRBJ2-1
CASSSLKGEGGRLGYTF	TGTGCCAGCAGCTCCCTTAAGGGGGAGGGGGGGAGATTGGGCTACACCTTC	TRBV7-2	NA	TRBJ1-2
CASSLGGGTPSYEQYF	TGTGCCAGCAGCTTAGGGGGTGGGACCCCCTCCTACGAGCAGTACTTC	TRBV7-9	NA	TRBJ2-7
CASSIDRGGELFF	TGTGCCAGTAGTATAGACCGGGGCGGGGAGCTGTTTTTT	TRBV19	NA	TRBJ2-2
CAIREQPGEQVGYTF	TGTGCCATCAGGGAACAACCAGGGGAGCAGGTTGGCTACACCTTC	TRBV10-3	NA	TRBJ1-2
CASSVGVGGLYGYTF	TGTGCCAGCAGCGTAGGGGTAGGGGGCCTCTATGGCTACACCTTC	TRBV9	TRBD1	TRBJ1-2
CATSRLAGNTGELFF	TGTGCCACCAGCCGCCTAGCGGGGAACACCGGGGAGCTGTTTTTT	TRBV15	TRBD2	TRBJ2-2
CASSLAPGRTGELFF	TGCGCCAGCAGCCTCGCCCCGGGGCGCACCGGGGAGCTGTTTTTT	TRBV5-1	NA	TRBJ2-2
CASSLKGYEQYF	TGTGCCAGCAGTTTAAAGGGATACGAGCAGTACTTC	TRBV28	NA	TRBJ2-7
CASSIENTEAFF	TGTGCCAGCAGCATAGAGAACACTGAAGCTTTCTTT	TRBV7-9	NA	TRBJ1-1
CASSVSGRGETQYF	TGTGCCAGCAGCGTTAGCGGGAGAGGGGAGACCCAGTACTTC	TRBV9	TRBD2	TRBJ2-5
CASSRYSSGSRYEQYF	TGTGCCAGCAGCCGTTATAGCAGCGGGAGTCGCTACGAGCAGTACTTC	TRBV27	TRBD2	TRBJ2-7
CASLDSRSTDTQYF	TGTGCCAGCTTGGACTCGCGTAGCACAGATACGCAGTATTTT	TRBV11-2	NA	TRBJ2-3
CASRAWGGNTGELFF	TGTGCCAGCAGAGCATGGGGGGGAAACACCGGGGAGCTGTTTTTT	TRBV6-1	TRBD2	TRBJ2-2
CASSQDLRTDTQYF	TGCGCCAGCAGCCAAGATCTCCGCACAGATACGCAGTATTTT	TRBV4-1	NA	TRBJ2-3
CASSAGSGRFNEQFF	TGTGCCAGCAGTGCAGGTAGCGGGAGGTTCAATGAGCAGTTCTTC	TRBV2	TRBD2	TRBJ2-1
CASSLEANEQFF	TGCGCCAGCAGCTTGGAGGCGAACGAGCAGTTCTTC	TRBV5-1	NA	TRBJ2-1
CASSLTRLGSYEQYF	TGTGCCAGCAGCTTAACTCGCTTGGGCTCCTACGAGCAGTACTTC	TRBV13	NA	TRBJ2-7
CASSTRQGYRNEQFF	TGTGCCAGCAGCACCCGACAGGGGTATCGCAATGAGCAGTTCTTC	TRBV11-2	TRBD1	TRBJ2-1
CSVLSPSGTNEQFF	TGCAGCGTTCTCAGCCCTTCAGGGACGAATGAGCAGTTCTTC	TRBV29-1	NA	TRBJ2-1
CASSPQGWETQYF	TGTGCCAGCAGCCCACAGGGGTGGGAGACCCAGTACTTC	TRBV5-5	TRBD1	TRBJ2-5
CASSSGTLATNEKLFF	TGTGCCAGCAGCTCTGGGACACTTGCAACTAATGAAAAACTGTTTTTT	TRBV9	NA	TRBJ1-4
CASSLTPGLSEQFF	TGTGCCAGCAGCTTAACGCCTGGGCTCAGTGAGCAGTTCTTC	TRBV7-3	NA	TRBJ2-1
CASSPGQGISYEQYF	TGTGCCAGCAGCCCCGGACAGGGGATCTCCTACGAGCAGTACTTC	TRBV11-3	TRBD1	TRBJ2-7
CASSSDGSSYEQYF	TGTGCCAGCAGTTCAGACGGGAGCTCCTACGAGCAGTACTTC	TRBV28	NA	TRBJ2-7
CASSLTAGGRTGELFF	TGTGCCAGCTCACTAACGGCGGGAGGTCGAACCGGGGAGCTGTTTTTT	TRBV18	TRBD2	TRBJ2-2
CASSWTGSGTEAFF	TGCGCCAGCAGCTGGACAGGGTCGGGCACTGAAGCTTTCTTT	TRBV5-1	TRBD1	TRBJ1-1
CASSEVGAGVKTQYF	TGTGCCAGCAGTGAAGTGGGGGCGGGCGTGAAGACCCAGTACTTC	TRBV6-1	NA	TRBJ2-5
CASSPIAGGPGDTQYF	TGTGCCAGCAGTCCTATAGCGGGAGGCCCGGGAGATACGCAGTATTTT	TRBV28	TRBD2	TRBJ2-3
CASTRDNTDTQYF	TGTGCCAGCACGAGGGATAACACAGATACGCAGTATTTT	TRBV2	NA	TRBJ2-3